Given below is one T cell receptor beta chain in context. Its antigen is currently not known. Libraries were built with the immunoSEQ multiplex PCR assay. A mixture of 60 forward primers for TCR Vbeta segments and 13 reverse primers for TCR Jbeta segments was used in the multiplex PCR. The CDR3 region of rearranged TCR beta genes was amplified from genomic DNA with a multiplex PCR assay. Amplified TCR beta libraries were sequenced as 87-base-pair reads on the Illumina HiSeq System. The authors' analysis ran thus. A later analysis counted 75 million to 100 million unique TCR beta chains across the 700 or so repertoires, and some 11 million of these chains were shared by at least two donors. Raw reads were error-corrected and collapsed into unique sequences with a nearest-neighbor algorithm that merged closely related sequences to remove PCR and sequencing errors. V, D and J gene segments were assigned by aligning CDR3 sequences to IMGT reference sequences. Each retained sequence needed at least a six-nucleotide match to both a V gene segment and a J gene segment. A rearrangement counted as productive if the CDR3 had no stop codons and remained in frame with V and J, and every other rearrangement counted as non-productive. CDR3 was defined by IMGT convention, running from the second conserved V-encoded cysteine to the conserved J-encoded phenylalanine. In an earlier analysis of around 540 of the donors, sequences lacking an unambiguous match to a single V gene segment were excluded. An earlier analysis of fewer than 750 of the donors classified V segments as functional when productive rearrangements were above 56.7% and as segregating when the standard deviation between donors was above 5%. A statistical classification framework was built to diagnose cytomegalovirus status from the catalog of TCR beta chain sequences. V and J gene assignment, in a later analysis, came from comparing TCR nucleotide sequences with IMGT/GENE-DB human TR gene sequences. A later analysis assigned CDR3 sequences and most-parsimonious VDJ recombination scenarios with the TCRdist pipeline. In a later analysis, each TCR beta chain was defined by its CDR3 amino acid sequence together with its V-gene family, and reads without a unique V-gene family were excluded. As a way to deal with suspected cross-contamination and a sequencing artifact, a later analysis dropped under 600 nucleotide sequences that were highly shared and had low generation probability. For each public chain, a later analysis derived a clonal expansion index from normalized ranks of inferred template counts within each repertoire. Generation probabilities in a later analysis came from a VDJ recombination model fitted to out-of-frame rearrangements, and those results were checked against IGoR. A later analysis scored TCR-TCR, TCR-HLA and TCR-CMV co-occurrence with hypergeometric tests, applying a repertoire-size bias correction to TCR pairs. False discovery rates were estimated in a later analysis by permuting HLA or CMV assignments 20 times. In a later analysis, co-occurring TCRs were grouped using DBSCAN, with TCRdist sequence similarity added in when clustering inside HLA-allele-positive subsets. For co-occurrence clustering, repertoires with fewer than 30,000 or more than 120,000 public chains were excluded, along with 4 to 6 repertoires with anomalous nucleotide sharing. TCRdb mirrors the immuneACCESS table, restricted to in-frame sequences. Some clones are absent from its copies; in checked studies, under half trace to an unresolved V gene, and the reason for the others is unknown. V and J calls and clone size are those listed in that table; D and trimming were worked out from the DNA. The table held for this sample gives 220,000 or so clones. The ten largest account for about 1.1% of the sample.

The sample originates from a study of cytomegalovirus exposure and HLA in healthy donors listed by TCRdb under 2017. The study in broad terms: An earlier analysis of fewer than 750 of the donors reported 250 to 300 Gb of sequence data and about 120 million unique TCR beta sequences obtained from about 170 million T cells. An early release covering 550 to 700 HLA-typed donors comprised approximately 290 gigabases of sequencing data and tens of millions of unique TCR sequences. Of the roughly 400 genotyped donors, 81% were placed in the genetic ancestry cluster associated with self-reported Caucasian donors. The study aimed to test whether cataloging public T cell receptors could reveal signatures of past pathogen exposure. The study used immunosequencing to profile the T cell repertoires of approximately 640 subjects and linked those repertoires to cytomegalovirus serostatus. In addition to the first cohort of approximately 670 subjects, a separate validation cohort of approximately 130 different subjects was used. To predict cytomegalovirus infection status, the study brought together high-throughput TCR immunosequencing, statistical association of individual TCRs with disease status, and machine learning. To study patterns of TCR occurrence, a later analysis re-analyzed previously published TCR beta repertoires from just over 650 donors and added high-resolution HLA genotyping. Rather than using new phenotypic data, the later analysis identified candidate immune exposures from TCR beta sequences and from how often those sequences occurred across donors. An earlier analysis of approximately 580 of the donors used high-throughput TCR beta sequencing to judge whether each TCR beta V gene segment behaved as functional or pseudogenic. Alongside the repertoire data, information on donor age, sex, ethnicity and CMV serostatus was compiled. Genome-wide SNP genotypes for about 65% of the 666 donors were used in a later genetic analysis, which treated that subset as a discovery cohort. Every discovery cohort repertoire had been produced on one sequencing platform. Class I and class II HLA loci were covered by the typing at four-digit resolution. Typing coverage differed by locus: A, B, C, DRB1 and DQB1 were typed in about 629-640 donors, DQA1 in roughly 510, DPA1 in over 600, and DPB1 in just under 490. Several DR-DQ haplotypes were treated as single units for association and clustering because of strong linkage in the cohort. On average, about 240,000 unique TCR beta nucleotide sequences were sequenced per donor among more than 350 genotyped donors of the cohort, with about 17% of those sequences being non-productive.

What the work shows at the level of the full study, not this receptor alone: Most TCR sequences were seen in very few donors, while some public TCRs were found in many individuals. The only immune exposure information available for the cohort was CMV serostatus. A further reported finding was that TCR beta sequences accurately predicted the HLA-A and HLA-B alleles for most subjects in the first cohort. A later analysis found that most CMV-associated TCR beta chains appeared HLA-restricted, with HLA associations seemingly driven largely by CMV exposure. Sequencing depth was assumed to be roughly uniform across donors in the presence/absence analyses, though that assumption may not hold. Broadly in line with IMGT annotations, most TCR beta V segments showed up in productive rearrangements about 87% or about 30% of the time in an earlier analysis of under 700 of the donors. HLA typing was unavailable for some donors at each locus, so association tests used only the typed subset. According to the authors, the approach could potentially be generalized to other disease states and immunological phenotypes. According to a later genetic analysis, donors in an Asian-associated ancestry cluster had fewer N-insertions in productive TCRs than the roughly 670-donor mean. In a later analysis, HLA-associated TCR beta chains were found to be more clonally expanded and to have lower generation probabilities than equally common non-associated chains. According to a later analysis, parvovirus B19, influenza, CMV and Epstein-Barr virus appeared linked to several top co-occurrence clusters. In a later genetic analysis, a missense DCLRE1C variant was associated with V-gene and J-gene trimming of TCR beta chains, and the association was replicated in an independent cohort. A cluster of highly shared sequence variants was judged likely to represent a technical artifact of the sequencing pipeline. Strong co-occurrence of HLA alleles, especially DR and DQ, made assigning TCR associations to individual alleles difficult. In a later analysis, some 18,000 TCR beta sequences were associated with specific HLA alleles at a false discovery rate of 0.05. The 87-base-pair reads could not distinguish some IMGT-functional V segments, including TRBV6-2 and TRBV6-3, so those segments were excluded. Linkage disequilibrium might explain the correlated functional status among segregating V segments, but an unknown experimental factor could not be ruled out. Because counts were too low, some 17 rarely observed V segments, including chromosome 9 orphons, were left out of the earlier analysis of 587 of the donors. According to a later analysis, TCR association rates differed among HLA loci, with DRB1 alleles showing the most associated TCRs and HLA-C alleles showing the fewest. The cohort was sequenced for TCR beta chains only, and without alpha or paired-chain data the features that could be detected were limited. In the study, some 160 TCR beta chains were listed as associated with cytomegalovirus. A few of the identified cytomegalovirus-associated TCR beta chains were confirmed in vitro to be specific for cytomegalovirus antigens. The classifier was reported to diagnose cytomegalovirus status with high specificity and sensitivity in both the original and validation cohorts.

In total, over 600 healthy bone marrow donors made up the cohort. At the time of sampling, every cohort member was nominally healthy, though immune exposures that went unrecorded were likely present. The donor tested CMV seropositive and was one of the 289 seropositive cohort members. Each donor provided a peripheral blood sample, and peripheral blood mononuclear cells were used for TCR beta sequencing. Genomic DNA was extracted from the blood cell samples with the Qiagen DNeasy Blood Extraction Kit. The germline ends are 10 bases apart after V is trimmed by 9 bases and J by 4 bases. The CDR3 measures 11 amino acids from cysteine to phenylalanine. Only CDR3 DNA remains: 33 bases, in frame from the first base. Reading the germline V gene (reference sequence) gives CDR1 MNHNY and CDR2 SVGAGI.

Sequenced: PBMCs. The sequence was obtained from a girl aged 2-9 years in good health and CMV-seropositive. The chain links TRBV6-6 with TRBJ2-7; a confident D gene designation cannot be given. The nucleotides are TGTGCCAGTCTCTCGGGTTACGAGCAGTACTTC. Its protein is CASLSGYEQYF.